One and the same sample provided the 18 T cell receptor beta chains below, sequenced in a study of immune evolution from preneoplasia to lung adenocarcinoma. Generated by immunoSEQ multiplex PCR, the TCRdb table keeps only in-frame clones and is missing some. The sample carries roughly 810 clones, less than 45% recorded once. The sample consisted of FFPE normal lung tissue adjacent to the tumor. These receptors came from a person between 45 and 65 years old with lung adenocarcinoma.

This clone was counted once. In DNA, the CDR3 is TGTGCCAGCAGTTACGGGTCGAACACTGAAGCTTTCTTT. This codes for CASSYGSNTEAFF. This sequence joins TRBV27 and TRBJ1-1; unclear D gene. The germline V gene encodes CDR1 MNHEY and CDR2 SMNVEV (reference sequence). This CDR3 comprises 13 residues. V was shortened by 4 bases and J by 1 base, with 7 bases between the two germline ends.

Only a few counts were recorded for this clone. The rearrangement uses TRBV4-2 and TRBJ2-1; the match to TRBD1 covers 7 bases. Looked up from germline, CDR1 is LGHNA and CDR2 is YNFKEQ. The V gene end was trimmed by 0 bases and the J gene end by 9 bases; junction bases not matched to a gene: 11. There are 16 residues in the CDR3. CDR3 in amino acids: CASSQDRDRPSGEQFF. The CDR3 DNA is TGTGCCAGCAGCCAAGACCGGGACAGACCTTCTGGTGAGCAGTTCTTC.

The chain uses TRBV19 and TRBJ2-1; D unresolved. The germline V and J ends were trimmed by 3 bases and 8 bases, with 11 bases remaining between them. The CDR3 consists of 13 residues. CDR1 is LNHDA, CDR2 SQIVND, per germline (reference sequence). The CDR3 nucleotides read TGTGCCAGTAGTATTCCTGGACGGGATGAGCAGTTCTTC. Its protein product is CASSIPGRDEQFF.

This sequence joins TRBV27 and TRBJ2-7; maybe TRBD1 (6 bases). With 2 bases removed from V and 1 base from J, the gap between germline ends came to 9 bases. The CDR3 extends over 14 amino acids. From germline, CDR1 is MNHEY and CDR2 SMNVEV (reference sequence). The CDR3, as DNA: TGTGCCAGCAGTTTACGGGACACGTCCTACGAGCAGTACTTC. Protein: CASSLRDTSYEQYF.

This chain joins TRBV11-3 and TRBJ2-1; D is unresolved. This CDR3 has 13 residues. The V and J ends lost 3 bases and 8 bases respectively, with 11 bases between them. Germline V gives CDR1 SGHNT, CDR2 YENEEA. The DNA for the CDR3 is TGTGCCAGCAGCTTGGGCGCCCCGGATGAGCAGTTCTTC. This gives the protein CASSLGAPDEQFF. The entire variable domain, with the rest obtained from reference TRBV11-3 and TRBJ2-1, is as follows: EAGVVQSPRYKIIEKKQPVAFWCNPISGHNTLYWYLQNLGQGPELLIRYENEEAVDDSQLPKDRFSAERLKGVDSTLKIQPAELGDSAVYLCASSLGAPDEQFFGPGTRLTVL.

This clone is judged large. J is TRBJ2-1 and V is TRBV28, with unresolved D. This CDR3 has 13 residues. V lost 2 bases to trimming and J lost 6 bases, with 8 bases between them. In germline, CDR1 is MDHEN, CDR2 SYDVKM. The CDR3 coding sequence is TGTGCCAGCAGTTTAAGGGTAGTCAATGAGCAGTTCTTC. Its protein product is CASSLRVVNEQFF.

This clone was counted only a few times. J is TRBJ2-5 and V is TRBV5-6, with 10 nucleotides matching TRBD2. This CDR3 region has 17 residues. Trimming cost V 0 bases and J 10 bases; bases outside gene matches: 15. Germline V gives CDR1 SGHDT, CDR2 YYEEEE. The CDR3 DNA is TGTGCCAGCAGCTTGGATAGGCTAGCGGGGGTCCGGATGGTCCAGTACTTC. Its protein is CASSLDRLAGVRMVQYF.

By frequency in the sample, this clone is large. The chain joins TRBV19 to TRBJ2-3; D is undetermined. Per the germline V gene, CDR1 is LNHDA and CDR2 is SQIVND (reference sequence). The V end lost 6 bases, the J end lost 2 bases, and 12 bases lay between the germline ends. The length of the CDR3 is 14 residues. CDR3 loop: CASRNPADTDTQYF. The CDR3 DNA reads as TGTGCCAGTAGAAACCCCGCGGACACAGATACGCAGTATTTT.

This clone was seen more than once but under ten times. The chain has TRBV28 and TRBJ1-2; perhaps TRBD1 as D (6 bases). In germline, CDR1 is MDHEN, CDR2 SYDVKM. The CDR3 runs to 15 residues. Deletions cut 4 bases from V and 5 bases from J, with 17 bases between. CDR3 sequence reads: CASSSGATGRYGYTF. CDR3 DNA: TGTGCCAGCAGTTCGGGAGCGACAGGAAGATATGGCTACACCTTC.

The chain joins TRBV6-1 to TRBJ1-2, with D hard to call. V was cut by 6 bases and J by 1 base, with 6 bases left in between. The germline V gene encodes CDR1 MNHNS and CDR2 SASEGT. The CDR3 loop spans 12 amino acids. The CDR3: CASRWDNYGYTF. CDR3 bases: TGTGCCAGCAGATGGGATAACTATGGCTACACCTTC.

This clone was seen a few times. At one end, the junction sequence differs from germline, possibly due to a read error. This chain connects TRBV7-7 to TRBJ2-2; a possible D gene is TRBD1 (5 bases). Germline V CDR1 and CDR2: SSHAT, FNYEAQ (reference sequence). The CDR3 is 15 residues long. The CDR3 is CASSPTTGYTGELFF. The CDR3 DNA sequence: TGTGCTAGCAGCCCAACTACAGGTTACACCGGGGAGCTGTTTTTT.

J is TRBJ2-5 and V is TRBV11-2; D ambiguous. CDR1 and CDR2 (germline): SGHAT, FQNNGV. This CDR3 has 14 residues. V lost 3 bases, J lost 5 bases, and 13 bases lay in between. CDR3 region: CASSLAQSPETQYF. The CDR3 region has the DNA TGTGCCAGCAGCTTGGCACAATCGCCGGAGACCCAGTACTTC.

This clone was detected a few times. V gene TRBV28 combines with J gene TRBJ1-1; 9 nucleotides align to TRBD1. V was pared by 2 bases and J by 10 bases, with 11 bases of the junction left unmatched. This CDR3 comprises 15 residues. Germline CDR1 reads MDHEN; CDR2 reads SYDVKM. The CDR3 loop is CASSLAKTTGGRAFF. The CDR3 nucleotides are TGTGCCAGCAGTTTAGCCAAAACGACAGGGGGGAGAGCTTTCTTT.

The chain has TRBV28 and TRBJ1-5; possible D gene TRBD1, 5 bases. V was shortened by 6 bases and J by 6 bases, with 12 bases between the two germline ends. The CDR3 runs 13 residues. CDR1 is MDHEN and CDR2 is SYDVKM in the germline V gene. This CDR3 is CASRGQGGQPQHF. DNA of the CDR3: TGTGCCAGCAGAGGGCAGGGCGGTCAGCCCCAGCATTTT.

This clone occurred a few times. The chain joins TRBV28 to TRBJ1-3, with a possible D match to TRBD1 (5 bases). This CDR3 has 18 amino acids. With 5 bases removed from V and 4 bases from J, the gap between germline ends came to 24 bases. Looked up from germline, CDR1 is MDHEN and CDR2 is SYDVKM. The CDR3 DNA reads as TGTGCCAGCAGTCCCGCTATCACCACAGGACGGGCAGGAAACACCATATATTTT. Its translation is CASSPAITTGRAGNTIYF.

V usage is TRBV5-1 and J usage is TRBJ1-1; D call uncertain. With 2 bases removed from V and 0 bases from J, the gap between germline ends came to 11 bases. The CDR3 sequence is 15 residues long. Germline CDR1 and CDR2: SGHRS and YFSETQ. CDR3 nucleotide sequence: TGCGCCAGCAGCTTTGGTCAGGACTTGAACACTGAAGCTTTCTTT. This codes for CASSFGQDLNTEAFF. The full variable domain, completed using reference TRBV5-1 and TRBJ1-1, is KAGVTQTPRYLIKTRGQQVTLSCSPISGHRSVSWYQQTPGQGLQFLFEYFSETQRNKGNFPGRFSGRQFSNSRSEMNVSTLELGDSALYLCASSFGQDLNTEAFFGQGTRLTVV.

This clone was observed a handful of times. The rearrangement uses TRBV30 and TRBJ2-1; 9 bases align to TRBD2. The ends lost 0 bases at V and 9 bases at J; junction bases unmatched: 9. The V gene's germline CDR1 is GTSNPN and CDR2 SVGIG (reference sequence). The CDR3 is 15 amino acids. CDR3 amino acids: CAWSVSGSVWGEQFF. The CDR3 DNA is TGTGCCTGGAGTGTTAGCGGGAGCGTCTGGGGTGAGCAGTTCTTC.

This clone was counted a few times. This chain links TRBV9 with TRBJ2-1, with no clear D. CDR1 and CDR2 from the germline V gene are SGDLS and YYNGEE. Deletions cut 2 bases from V and 5 bases from J, with 8 bases between. The CDR3 totals 13 residues. This CDR3 reads CASSVNYNNEQFF. The DNA of the CDR3 is TGTGCCAGCAGCGTGAACTATAACAATGAGCAGTTCTTC.